These T cell receptor beta chains were read from a single sample in a study of T cells in Graves' hyperthyroidism and ophthalmopathy. TCRdb redid the calling of the multiplex PCR reads with MiXCR, one entry per CDR3 protein. The sample yields around 450,000 distinct CDR3 sequences, 15% to 19% seen once. The sequencing input was blood. These receptor sequences come from a woman aged 18-30 years with Graves' hyperthyroidism. The CDR3 runs from the conserved cysteine through the conserved F or W. Clone size, where shown, is once, few, many, or a class for clones that have expanded.

clone_size j_call v_call cdr3_aa
many TRBJ2-1 TRBV7-9 CASSLGAVLGGEQFF
many TRBJ1-1 TRBV13 CASSFFSGGGGTEAFF
many TRBJ2-3 TRBV6-1 CASSLGLAGTITDTQYF
NA TRBJ2-1 TRBV30 CAWSGGGYNEQFF
many TRBJ2-3 TRBV9 CASSPGGVTQYF
many TRBJ1-1 TRBV9 CASSGGQGSTEAFF
many TRBJ2-3 TRBV18 CASDVDQGADTQYF
many TRBJ2-5 TRBV28 CASSPDRAETQYF
many TRBJ2-5 TRBV6-1 CASSKTGGTGGPGQYF
few TRBJ2-1 TRBV2 CASLIEVGGSYDEQFF
many TRBJ1-1 TRBV20-1 CSARDRVSNTEAFF
many TRBJ2-1 TRBV7-3 CASRAQQGMGEQFF
NA TRBJ1-2 TRBV12-3/TRBV12-4 CASSLTPRRSGGYTF
many TRBJ2-5 TRBV12-3/TRBV12-4 CASSLQSGRARETQYF
many TRBJ2-3 TRBV11-2 CASSFEGGTDTQYF
NA TRBJ2-5 TRBV6-1 CASRRGGGTSGQETQYF
many TRBJ2-1 TRBV5-1 CASSLVGGSYNEQFF
NA TRBJ1-5 TRBV2 CASRSTGYQPQHF
many TRBJ1-1 TRBV6-5 CASSYSTRPDTEAFF
many TRBJ1-5 TRBV7-8 CASSHTGVQPQHF
many TRBJ2-7 TRBV4-1 CASSQDIRDRAEQYF
many TRBJ2-2 TRBV24-1 CATSDFGLAGVTGELFF
NA TRBJ2-7 TRBV4-2 CASSQEAQTSASYEQYF
many TRBJ2-1 TRBV28 CASSFWGEDNEQFF
many TRBJ1-2 TRBV12-3/TRBV12-4 CASSLQQGYGYTF
NA TRBJ2-1 TRBV5-1 CASSFGTGGAPYNEQFF
many TRBJ2-5 TRBV7-8 CASSLRANPQGETQYF
many TRBJ1-4 TRBV15 CATSRTFGDSEKLFF
many TRBJ2-3 TRBV27 CASSLFYSSDTQYF
few TRBJ2-7 TRBV4-1 CASSQDQGSEQYF
many TRBJ1-1 TRBV6-1 CASSEQGPNTEAFF
NA TRBJ2-7 TRBV20-1 CSAKRHLAFAYEQYF
many TRBJ2-7 TRBV11-2 CASSSLAGLGSYEQYF
few TRBJ2-3 TRBV5-5 CASSLEGGGGIRGVPDTQYF
few TRBJ1-6 TRBV27 CASSNRPGEIDSPLHF
few TRBJ1-2 TRBV11-2 CASSLDRARTGYGYTF
many TRBJ2-2 TRBV2 CASSDLRGPGELFF
few TRBJ2-5 TRBV6-5 CASSYSGRGETQYF
NA TRBJ2-1 TRBV9 CASIVDVGDNEQFF
NA TRBJ2-3 TRBV12-3/TRBV12-4 CASRSGLHTDTQYF
NA TRBJ1-2 TRBV2 CASSGFRDGYGYTF
NA TRBJ1-3 TRBV7-8 CASSDGHNSGNTICF
many TRBJ2-3 TRBV20-1 CSAGGLAGANADTQYF